The sequence of this T cell receptor beta chain was determined in a study of T cells in Graves' hyperthyroidism and ophthalmopathy. Study-wide context: Before any treatment, at initial diagnosis, peripheral blood was collected.

The TCR beta CDR3 regions underwent amplification using RNA transcripts as the source. TCR CDR3 underwent first-round RT-PCR with the HTBI primer set. TCRdb analysed the multiplex PCR reads with MiXCR anew, one entry per CDR3 protein. This table holds roughly 350,000 distinct CDR3 sequences, around 13% found once. This clonotype was recorded at least ten times. Each person with ophthalmopathy scored at least 3 on the Clinical Activity Score, reached NOSPECS grade 4 or higher, and had been ill under 3 months. Patients were excluded because of uncontrolled infection, other autoimmune disease, pregnancy or lactation. Thyroid ultrasound and orbital computed tomography, with clinical symptoms and serum thyroxine and TRAb, informed diagnoses. The V and J ends lost 2 bases and 7 bases, in that order; junction bases with no gene match: 4. CDR1 and CDR2 from the germline V gene are MNHEY and SVGEGT. CDR3 length: 14 residues.

This chain links TRBV6-2 or TRBV6-3 with TRBJ1-5; 8 bases fit TRBD1. This clonotype was sampled from a woman aged 25 to 39 with Graves' ophthalmopathy. Material: blood. The CDR3 nucleotides are TGTGCCAGCAGTTACCAGGGGGCGAGGCAGCCCCAGCATTTT. The encoded protein is CASSYQGARQPQHF.